The source of this T cell receptor beta chain is a study of blood T cell repertoires in COVID-19. As for the study in general: From T cells, B-cell-depleted T cells, or PBMCs came the material, which was cDNA or gDNA.

The CDR3 extends over 15 amino acids. The V end lost 4 bases, the J end lost 1 base, and 11 bases lay between the germline ends. Germline V CDR1 and CDR2: SGHAT, FQNNGV. Here immunoSEQ multiplex PCR was the method, and the copy in TCRdb shows in-frame clones only, minus some. The sample has under 400,000 clones; just over 85% are singletons. The rearrangement uses TRBV11-2 and TRBJ1-3; a possible D gene is TRBD1 (5 bases). The source is a woman in her thirties or forties with acute COVID-19. Sequencing input: PBMCs or T cells enriched from blood (not recorded which). The CDR3 nucleotides read TGTGCCAGCAGCTCCCCAAAGGGGTCTGGAAACACCATATATTTT. Protein: CASSSPKGSGNTIYF.